Below, 13 T cell receptor beta chains from the same sample are listed, as sequenced in a study of cytomegalovirus exposure and HLA in healthy donors. It was with 60 Vbeta and 13 Jbeta primers that the PCR ran. Measured with immunoSEQ multiplex PCR; TCRdb has only the in-frame clones, and not every one. Of just over 150,000 clones listed, 70% to 85% are singletons. What was sequenced was PBMCs. These receptors were obtained from a woman aged 50 to 65 in good health and CMV-seropositive.

This clone was found a few times. The chain carries TRBV5-1 and TRBJ2-1; perhaps TRBD2 as D (6 bases). This CDR3 region has 16 residues. Trimming removed 0 bases from V and 4 bases from J, with 14 bases in between. CDR1 SGHRS and CDR2 YFSETQ come from the germline V gene. The CDR3 region is CASSLAAGGTYNEQFF. In DNA form, the CDR3 reads TGCGCCAGCAGCTTGGCCGCCGGGGGAACGTACAATGAGCAGTTCTTC.

This clone was detected a few times. This rearrangement joins TRBV27 to TRBJ1-6; TRBD1 matches 9 bases. Germline CDR1 reads MNHEY; CDR2 reads SMNVEV (reference sequence). J lost 1 base, V lost 2 bases, and 3 bases had no gene match. The length of the CDR3 is 17 residues. The CDR3 DNA reads TGTGCCAGCAGTTTAATACAGGGGGCTTCCTATAATTCACCCCTCCACTTT. Its translation is CASSLIQGASYNSPLHF.

V gene TRBV2 combines with J gene TRBJ2-2, with a weak D call TRBD2 (5 bases). CDR1 and CDR2 from the germline V gene are SNHLY and FYNNEI. Trimming pared 9 bases from V and 1 base from J, leaving 15 bases between. The length of the CDR3 is 15 residues. CDR3 in amino acids: CASKEVSVNTGELFF. The CDR3 DNA reads TGTGCCAGTAAGGAGGTCAGCGTGAACACCGGGGAGCTGTTTTTT.

This clone was detected once. V usage is TRBV30 and J usage is TRBJ1-4, with 10 nucleotides matching TRBD1. V was pared by 8 bases and J by 8 bases, with 17 bases of the junction left unmatched. Germline V gene sequence: CDR1 GTSNPN, CDR2 SVGIG (reference sequence). This CDR3 comprises 16 residues. For the CDR3, the DNA is TGTGCCATGGTTGTGGGACAGGGGTTCCTGTGGGAAAAACTGTTTTTT. It yields the protein CAMVVGQGFLWEKLFF.

In its sample, this clone was seen a few times. CDR3 residues: CATSRDPPGSVSPLHF. The DNA for the CDR3 is TGTGCCACCAGCAGAGATCCGCCAGGTTCTGTTTCACCCCTCCACTTT. The rearrangement joins TRBV15 to TRBJ1-6; D is unclear. Trimming took off 0 bases at V and 9 bases at J, with 15 bases between the two ends. The CDR3 loop spans 16 amino acids. Germline values: CDR1 LNHNV, CDR2 YYDKDF (reference sequence).

The V gene is TRBV5-6, the J gene TRBJ2-1, with no clear D. The CDR3 sequence is 12 residues long. V was trimmed by 3 bases and J by 9 bases, leaving 10 bases between them. Germline CDR1 SGHDT, CDR2 YYEEEE. The CDR3 coding sequence is TGTGCCAGCAGCTCCGCAGGTATTGAGCAGTTCTTC. Amino acid sequence: CASSSAGIEQFF. The variable domain in full, with the rest retrieved from reference TRBV5-6 and TRBJ2-1, is DAGVTQSPTHLIKTRGQQVTLRCSPKSGHDTVSWYQQALGQGPQFIFQYYEEEERQRGNFPDRFSGHQFPNYSSELNVNALLLGDSALYLCASSSAGIEQFFGPGTRLTVL.

The chain links TRBV29-1 to TRBJ2-2, with D perhaps TRBD1 (6 bases). Trimming shortened V by 6 bases and J by 3 bases, and 11 bases separated the two germline ends. From germline, CDR1 is SQVTM and CDR2 ANQGSEA. CDR3 length: 13 residues. For the CDR3, the DNA is TGCAGCGTGGCTCGACAGGACACCGGGGAGCTGTTTTTT. Its protein is CSVARQDTGELFF.

This clone has just one count. The chain couples TRBV4-3 to TRBJ1-1, with D maybe TRBD1 (5 bases). Trimming cost V 1 base and J 5 bases, with 20 bases left between them. This CDR3 comprises 17 residues. The germline CDR1 and CDR2 sequences are LGHNA and YSLEER. CDR3 residues: CASSQGAWGGLVTEAFF. The CDR3 DNA reads TGCGCCAGCAGCCAAGGGGCCTGGGGGGGGTTGGTGACTGAAGCTTTCTTT.

V gene TRBV11-3 combines with J gene TRBJ2-2; weak D call: TRBD1 (6 bases). This CDR3 is 15 amino acids long. CDR1 is SGHNT and CDR2 is YENEEA in the germline V gene. V was clipped by 1 base and J by 2 bases, with 8 bases between them. CDR3 amino acids: CASSLGGRNTGELFF. CDR3 nucleotides: TGTGCCAGCAGCTTAGGGGGGCGAAACACCGGGGAGCTGTTTTTT.

Remarks on this clone: In the same sample, other DNA sequences code for this CDR3. The chain carries TRBV13 and TRBJ2-7; a possible D gene is TRBD1 (6 bases). V gave up 2 bases and J gave up 4 bases, with 9 bases separating them. The germline CDR1 and CDR2 sequences are PRHDT and FYEKMQ (reference sequence). There are 13 residues in the CDR3. The CDR3 protein is CASSLFRGYEQYF. CDR3 bases: TGTGCCAGCAGCTTATTCAGGGGTTACGAGCAGTACTTC.

CDR3 residues: CASSFDRGGTEAFF. As DNA, the CDR3 is TGTGCCAGCAGCTTTGACAGGGGGGGGACTGAAGCTTTCTTT. The chain is built from TRBV12-1 and TRBJ1-1; the D call in the table, TRBD1, was not verified against the DNA. TRBV12-1 counts as a pseudogene. The CDR3 is 14 amino acids.

J is TRBJ2-2 and V is TRBV21-1; the D segment call TRBD2 is taken from the table without a DNA check. TRBV21-1 counts as a pseudogene. This CDR3 comprises 14 residues. The CDR3 DNA reads as TGTGCCAGCAGCAAGGGGGGGATAAAGCGGGAGCTGTTTTTT. As protein: CASSKGGIKRELFF.

The rearrangement links TRBV5-1 to TRBJ2-7, with 8 bases fitting TRBD1. V dropped 3 bases and J dropped 2; count of bases not matched to a gene: 4. This CDR3 comprises 14 residues. Germline CDR1 is SGHRS and CDR2 is YFSETQ. In nucleotides, the CDR3 is TGCGCCAGCAGCTCGGGACAGGTTACCTACGAGCAGTACTTC. Translated, it gives CASSSGQVTYEQYF.